This record covers a single T cell receptor beta chain. The sample belongs to a study of cytomegalovirus exposure and HLA in healthy donors. Researchers ran the PCR with 60 Vbeta and 13 Jbeta primers. Method: immunoSEQ multiplex PCR; TCRdb's copy keeps in-frame clones and lacks some. The sample shows 95,000 to 150,000 clones, more than 60% of them seen only once. The germline V gene has CDR1 WSHSY and CDR2 SAAADI. V shed 7 bases, J shed 6 bases, and the junction held 6 bases outside the gene matches. The CDR3 covers 13 residues. The receptor comes from a man aged 18 to 29 in good health and CMV-seronegative. Sample: PBMCs. The J gene is TRBJ2-1, the V gene TRBV10-2; 7 bases are shared with TRBD1. The DNA for the CDR3 is TGCGCCAGCAACCGGGACAGTGCCAATGAGCAGTTCTTC. It is translated as CASNRDSANEQFF.